This TCR beta chain was retrieved from a study of shared clonotypes between healthy human individuals (dated by TCRdb to about 2020). For the study in its entirety: A few men and two women, aged 18 to 49 years, made up the cohort. To estimate repertoire size and how much clonotype sharing occurs between individuals, the study deeply sequenced the blood TCR repertoires of five healthy adults. To increase sequencing depth and limit assay-specific biases, different laboratories used diverse techniques to prepare libraries and sequence TCR repertoires. Per donor, three plates each were used for CD4 naive and CD4 memory, two for CD8 naive, and one for CD8 memory. Leukapheresis yielded between about 0.94 and 9 billion PBMCs per donor.

TCR CDR3 regions were amplified from genomic DNA by multiplex PCR using the deep immunoSEQ assay. Extracted genomic DNA from each cell subset was spread evenly across all wells of several immunoSEQ 96-well plates, with each plate serving as a replicate. For sorted subsets, each replicate PCR was loaded with roughly 200 ng genomic DNA, equivalent to 32,000 or so T cell genomes. The purified libraries were quantified using a Qubit 3.0 fluorometer, sized with a Bioanalyzer 2100, and then quantified again using the KAPA Library Quantification kit. A separate single-read 150-cycle Illumina NextSeq 550 flow cell was used to sequence each immunoSEQ 96-well plate. Turning to the authors' computational methods: The immunoSEQ output contained only junctional sequences without quality scores, so filtering could not match that applied to full-length reads. To assign V/J genes and CDR3, sequences were annotated using PyIR, a Python wrapper for IgBLAST v1.9, with IMGT germline references. Reads were filtered out if the reads had weak V/J assignments (E-value above 1e-6), no CDR3, stop codons, out-of-frame junctions, or ambiguous translated residues. A V3J clonotype was defined by an identical inferred V gene, J gene, and CDR3 amino acid sequence. To compute the percentage overlap between repertoires, the number of shared unique clonotypes was divided by the size of the smaller repertoire. Three approaches were used to assess repertoire richness: RTK rarefaction, the Chao1 estimator, and Recon v2.1 estimates of unobserved clonotypes. OLGA was used to compute generation probabilities for all TCRbeta clonotypes that the gDNA method yielded from four donors. TCRdb limited this immuneACCESS table to in-frame rearrangements with V and J called. A share of clones is missing; checked studies link under half to unresolved V genes, and the rest is unexplained. That table gives V, J and clone size, and the DNA gave D and trimming. Across this sample there are 2 million to 2.5 million clones, with 90% to 95% seen only once. About 0.41% of the sample rests with the top ten.

The germline V gene supplies CDR1 SGHRS and CDR2 YFSETQ. At the junction V is shortened by 0 bases and J by 7 bases, with 7 bases in between. The CDR3, from cysteine to phenylalanine, totals 13 residues. The entry retains the CDR3 DNA only, 39 bases that are in frame from base 1. The donors were healthy, HIV-negative adults who had no recently reported acute infections or vaccinations. Only Caucasian adults living in Nashville, Tennessee, USA were represented among the donors. CD4+ T cells were enriched by magnetic negative selection, after which naive cells were positively selected on CD45RA and the negative fraction was taken as the memory subset. Blood was collected by leukapheresis, and PBMCs were isolated by Ficoll-Histopaque density gradient centrifugation and then cryopreserved in liquid nitrogen vapor phase. Analytical flow cytometry was used to check the purity and quantity of each magnetically sorted T cell population. Genomic DNA was isolated from each sorted fraction and quantified by UV absorbance on a Nanodrop 2000c.

Results the study describes overall, beyond this receptor: Naive subsets generally had larger estimated clonotype richness than memory subsets did. Sampling was limited to blood, and TCR repertoires in tissue likely differ from TCR repertoires in blood. The genetic and exposure-history diversity represented was limited by the small number of donors. When a handful of donors were compared, the shared fraction of clonotypes was around 4.6% for naive CD4, 3% to 4% for naive CD8, 2% to 2.5% for memory CD4, and roughly 0.43% for memory CD8. Compared with non-shared clonotypes, the clonotypes found in all four sorted-subset donors had higher generation probabilities. Pairwise subsampling indicated that sequencing depth was expected to affect the degree of clonotype sharing among donors. Incomplete sequencing was indicated by rarefaction of sorted-subset datasets, despite the large sequencing depth.

As regards this clone: Its antigen is unknown. Base quality data are lacking; no much larger clone is found one base away.

The sequence came from a young man in good health. Some clones in this sample may be carry-over from other donors' samples. Material: naive CD4+ T cells from PBMCs. The label giving this sample's cell subset or site can be read as: CD45RA+ positively selected. This chain is built from TRBV5-1 and TRBJ2-2; the D gene cannot be resolved reliably. The bases are TGCGCCAGCAGCTTGGATCGGATCGGGGAGCTGTTTTTT. Its translation reads: CASSLDRIGELFF.